This T cell receptor beta chain stems from a study of T cell repertoires in cytomegalovirus infection. About the research overall: An indication of both CMV infection and matching HLA type came from public TCR beta signatures.

This clonotype was seen many times. Its target is unknown. TCRdb independently ran MiXCR on the reads; one entry per CDR3 protein. The sample holds under 200,000 distinct CDR3 sequences, roughly 9% seen once. Whole-study results and caveats: In two of eight donors, the top clonotype was HLA-C-restricted CMV-specific. Frequencies of public TCR beta families were cumulated, and this identified carriers of CMV plus the relevant HLA.

The CDR3 runs to 17 residues. Germline values: CDR1 LNHDA, CDR2 SQIVND (reference sequence). V was trimmed by 6 bases and J by 1 base, leaving 19 bases between them. This TCR was sampled from a human donor in good health (CMV status not recorded). Some clones in this sample may be carry-over from other donors' samples. Sequenced input: PBMCs. J is TRBJ1-5 and V is TRBV19; TRBD1 might be the D (5 bases). The CDR3 spells CASSQRLTEGSNQPQHF. The CDR3 nucleotides are TGTGCCAGTAGCCAAAGGTTGACGGAGGGGAGCAATCAGCCCCAGCATTTT. Together with reference TRBV19 and TRBJ1-5, the CDR3 gives the full variable domain: DGGITQSPKYLFRKEGQNVTLSCEQNLNHDAMYWYRQDPGQGLRLIYYSQIVNDFQKGDIAEGYSVSREKKESFPLTVTSAQKNPTAFYLCASSQRLTEGSNQPQHFGDGTRLSIL.